The TCR beta chain described here comes from a study of shared clonotypes between healthy human individuals. The CDR3 has 15 residues. Germline CDR1 SGHDN, CDR2 FVKESK. The ends were cut back, 1 base at V and 4 bases at J, with 14 bases in the middle. An assay was performed, and its level was deep. Replicate PCRs run on sorted subsets employed approximately 200 ng DNA, tens of thousands of T cell genomes. Data came from immunoSEQ multiplex PCR; TCRdb stores just in-frame clones and leaves some out. The sample holds under 1,900,000 clones, 98% seen once. The sequence was collected from a man aged 30 to 45 in good health. Sequencing was done on a sample of naive CD4+ T cells sorted from blood. Documented subset: CD45RA+ positively selected. The chain combines TRBV14 with TRBJ2-7; D remains ambiguous. CDR3 sequence: CASSQVPGPIYEQYF. The CDR3 nucleotides read TGTGCCAGCAGCCAAGTCCCCGGGCCCATTTACGAGCAGTACTTC.